These 13 T cell receptor beta chains originate from one sample sequenced in a study of blood T cell repertoires in COVID-19. Only in-frame clones appear in the TCRdb table, and some are missing; sequencing was by immunoSEQ multiplex PCR. The sample has some 140,000 clones, roughly 84% seen once; the top ten hold over 0.55%. Material for sequencing was peripheral blood. The receptors were sampled from a man aged 55 to 69 with COVID-19, enrolled during active disease.

The V gene is TRBV4-1, the J gene TRBJ1-2, with 7 bases aligning to TRBD1. Per the germline V gene, CDR1 is MGHRA and CDR2 is YSYEKL. CDR3 length equals 15 residues. V lost 0 bases to trimming and J lost 9 bases; unmatched junction nucleotides: 10. The CDR3 DNA sequence: TGCGCCAGCAGCCAAGATGGGAGACAGGGAACAAGCTACACCTTC. Translating it yields CASSQDGRQGTSYTF.

The chain links TRBV6-5 to TRBJ1-2; 7 bases match TRBD1. V trimming: 6 bases; J trimming: 8 bases; junction bases outside the gene matches: 9. This CDR3 region has 13 residues. Germline V CDR1 and CDR2: MNHEY, SVGAGI. CDR3 in DNA: TGTGCCAGCAGACAGGGGCCGGATAGCGGCTACACCTTC. It translates to CASRQGPDSGYTF.

The chain couples TRBV6-6 to TRBJ1-1, with D possibly TRBD1 on 5 matching bases. The length of the CDR3 is 13 residues. CDR1 is MNHNY, CDR2 SVGAGI, per germline (reference sequence). Trimming stripped 7 bases from V and 2 bases from J, with 11 bases between. CDR3 protein: CASMRQLNTEAFF. In nucleotides, the CDR3 is TGTGCCAGCATGAGACAGCTAAACACTGAAGCTTTCTTT.

The table lists this clone with many counts. This chain links TRBV27 with TRBJ2-7; 10 nucleotides line up with TRBD2. The CDR3 loop spans 16 amino acids. Trimming cost V 10 bases and J 6 bases; bases outside gene matches: 18. CDR1 MNHEY and CDR2 SMNVEV come from the germline V gene (reference sequence). The chain's CDR3 is CATQRQREGPGGEQYF. CDR3 nucleotides: TGTGCCACCCAAAGGCAGCGGGAGGGCCCGGGGGGCGAGCAGTACTTC.

The chain uses TRBV6-5 and TRBJ1-5; 9 nucleotides match TRBD1. The CDR3 has 13 amino acids. Trimming removed 8 bases from V and 8 bases from J; junction bases left unmatched: 7. The germline gives CDR1 MNHEY, CDR2 SVGAGI. The CDR3 DNA follows: TGTGCCAGCGGGGGACAGGGCAGGGAGCCCCAGCATTTT. Residues: CASGGQGREPQHF.

This rearrangement joins TRBV7-8 to TRBJ2-5; TRBD1 aligns across 11 bases. Germline CDR1 SGHVS, CDR2 FQNEAQ. The CDR3 loop spans 17 amino acids. Trimming cost V 0 bases and J 2 bases; bases outside gene matches: 5. CDR3 DNA sequence: TGTGCCAGCAGCTTAGCGGGACAGGGGGAGGCACAAGAGACCCAGTACTTC. Translation gives CASSLAGQGEAQETQYF.

The rearrangement joins TRBV15 to TRBJ1-6, with D uncertain. Trimming stripped 5 bases from V and 10 bases from J, with 15 bases between. CDR1 and CDR2 (germline): LNHNV, YYDKDF (reference sequence). The CDR3 is 14 residues long. CDR3 coding DNA: TGTGCCACCAGCGCGCACCCGAGTGAATCACCCCTCCACTTT. It specifies CATSAHPSESPLHF.

In this sample, this clone turned up a few times. The CDR3 region is CSVAAGLAGSEQYF. CDR3 DNA: TGCAGCGTTGCAGCGGGACTAGCGGGTAGCGAGCAGTACTTC. This chain joins TRBV29-1 and TRBJ2-7; 12 bases map to TRBD2. CDR1 SQVTM and CDR2 ANQGSEA come from the germline V gene. CDR3 length: 14 amino acids. V shed 4 bases, J shed 6 bases, and the junction held 7 bases outside the gene matches.

The chain links TRBV7-8 to TRBJ1-5; 9 positions agree with TRBD1. The CDR3 contains 15 residues. J was trimmed by 2 bases and V by 5 bases; bases with no gene match: 4. Germline CDR1 reads SGHVS; CDR2 reads FQNEAQ. The DNA for the CDR3 is TGTGCCAGCAGCCGGGACAGGGTCGGCAATCAGCCCCAGCATTTT. Residues: CASSRDRVGNQPQHF.

The count of this clone is one. This rearrangement joins TRBV19 to TRBJ2-1, with 9 bases fitting TRBD2. The CDR3 is 15 amino acids. Germline V gives CDR1 LNHDA, CDR2 SQIVND (reference sequence). V lost 3 bases, J lost 5 bases, and 5 bases stayed unmatched. Written as DNA, the CDR3 is TGTGCCAGTAGTATCTTTGCGGGGGGGGACAATGAGCAGTTCTTC. Residues: CASSIFAGGDNEQFF. The whole variable domain, remainder taken from reference TRBV19 and TRBJ2-1, is DGGITQSPKYLFRKEGQNVTLSCEQNLNHDAMYWYRQDPGQGLRLIYYSQIVNDFQKGDIAEGYSVSREKKESFPLTVTSAQKNPTAFYLCASSIFAGGDNEQFFGPGTRLTVL.

The chain links TRBV29-1 to TRBJ2-2; tentatively, D is TRBD1 (6 bases). The CDR3 is made up of 14 amino acids. The germline V gene has CDR1 SQVTM and CDR2 ANQGSEA. V lost 6 bases and J 0 bases, leaving 11 bases between the germline ends. CDR3 in amino acids: CSVSTGSNTGELFF. CDR3 in DNA: TGCAGCGTGAGTACAGGGTCGAACACCGGGGAGCTGTTTTTT.

V usage is TRBV7-2 and J usage is TRBJ2-1; 13 bases align to TRBD2. V was clipped by 2 bases and J by 7 bases; unmatched bases: 5. Looked up from germline, CDR1 is SGHTA and CDR2 is FQGNSA. The CDR3 consists of 16 residues. CDR3 nucleotides: TGTGCCAGCAGCTTAACTAGCGGGGGGGCATGGAATGAGCAGTTCTTC. This codes for CASSLTSGGAWNEQFF.

The chain uses TRBV5-8 and TRBJ1-2; D may be TRBD1 (5 bases). The germline V and J ends were trimmed by 1 base and 4 bases, with 11 bases remaining between them. This CDR3 has 14 residues. Germline values: CDR1 SGHTS, CDR2 YDEGEE. The CDR3 reads CASSLRQGFYGYTF. The CDR3 DNA reads TGTGCCAGCAGCTTGCGTCAGGGATTCTATGGCTACACCTTC.